This T cell receptor (beta chain) was profiled in a study of human T cells and chemical hapten exposure. Study background: Doses of diphenylcyclopropenone went to the patients' scalps weekly throughout the approximately 26-week study. Patients were mainly female, each with alopecia areata, totalis or universalis. Per-sample TCR yields varied mainly from small pooled library volume differences.

Noted time point: patch test 3, about 24 weeks after DPC sensitization. The treatment: therapeutic diphenylcyclopropenone sensitization with weekly scalp DPC. Germline CDR1 reads LGHDT; CDR2 reads YNNKEL (reference sequence). V lost 3 bases to trimming and J lost 4 bases; unmatched junction nucleotides: 1. The CDR3 is 15 amino acids. The library tagged individual cDNA molecules with unique molecular identifiers. From the RACE reads, TCRdb called clonotypes with MiXCR, one entry per CDR3 protein. The sample lists 50,000 to 65,000 distinct CDR3 sequences; approximately 9.9% were seen once. This receptor was taken from a woman aged 40-49 years with alopecia areata. Some clones in this sample may be carry-over from other donors' samples. The sample here was whole blood, taken in connection with sensitization to the hapten diphenylcyclopropenone (DPC). This chain joins TRBV3-1 and TRBJ2-2, with TRBD2 matching 11 bases. The CDR3 DNA reads TGTGCCAGCAGCCACCTAGCGGGGGGCACCGGGGAGCTGTTTTTT. Translation: CASSHLAGGTGELFF.